This T cell receptor (beta chain) was captured by sequencing in a study of blood T cell repertoires in COVID-19. Using immunoSEQ multiplex PCR, the repertoire was profiled, and TCRdb retains in-frame clones only, with some absent. This sample has approximately 210,000 clones, with 85% found just once. CDR3 size: 14 residues. Germline loops: CDR1 LGHDT, CDR2 YNNKEL (reference sequence). Losses at the gene ends were 4 bases for V and 5 bases for J; bases not matched to a gene: 7. The sequence derives from a man in his 60s with COVID-19, enrolled during active disease. Source material: peripheral blood. The chain joins TRBV3-1 (or the pseudogene TRBV3-2) to TRBJ1-2; 7 bases match TRBD1. This chain's CDR3 is CASSPRQGLYGYTF. The DNA for the CDR3 is TGTGCCAGCAGCCCGCGACAGGGATTGTATGGCTACACCTTC.